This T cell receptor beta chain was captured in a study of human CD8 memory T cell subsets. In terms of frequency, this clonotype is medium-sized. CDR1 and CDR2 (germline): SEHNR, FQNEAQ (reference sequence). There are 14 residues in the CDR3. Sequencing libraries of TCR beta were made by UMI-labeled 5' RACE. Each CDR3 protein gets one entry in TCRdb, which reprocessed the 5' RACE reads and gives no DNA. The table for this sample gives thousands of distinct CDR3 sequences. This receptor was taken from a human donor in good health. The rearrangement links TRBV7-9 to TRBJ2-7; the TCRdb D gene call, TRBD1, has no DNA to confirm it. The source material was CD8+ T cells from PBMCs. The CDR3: CASRLEDRVNEQYF.